This T cell receptor (beta chain) was found in a study of blood T cell repertoires in COVID-19. Study details: Acute and convalescent COVID-19 samples came from the United States, Italy and Spain. T cells, B-cell-depleted T cells, or PBMCs provided the cDNA or gDNA that served as material.

This CDR3 is 14 amino acids long. V gave up 11 bases and J gave up 2 bases; unmatched junction bases: 10. The germline gives CDR1 MDHEN, CDR2 SYDVKM. This clone was recorded only once. Sequencing was performed with immunoSEQ multiplex PCR; in TCRdb, only in-frame clones are kept and a portion is missing. The repertoire holds approximately 92,000 clones, with about 86% as singletons. The rearrangement links TRBV28 to TRBJ2-7, with TRBD2 matching 9 bases. The TCR originated in a woman in her sixties or seventies in a cohort sampled during active or convalescent COVID-19. What was sequenced was peripheral blood. The CDR3: CASRGGGPPYEQYF. The CDR3 DNA sequence: TGTGCCTCTCGCGGGGGGGGACCTCCCTACGAGCAGTACTTC.